Listed below are T cell receptor beta chains from one sample, sequenced in a study of T-cell reconstitution after alpha-beta-depleted transplantation in children. TCRdb processed the PCR reads anew with MiXCR; each CDR3 protein has one entry. The data show roughly 790,000 distinct CDR3 sequences, with roughly 15% seen just once and around 5% held by the top ten. Specimen: PBMCs, mostly from graft donor cells, collected 360 days after TCRalphabeta/CD19-depleted stem cell transplant. The origin of the receptors is a male patient aged 10 to 17 who had a stem cell transplant for acute lymphoblastic leukemia, so the T cells may come from the graft donor. CDR3s leave out the opening cysteine and the closing phenylalanine or tryptophan. Size values are once, few and many counts, or a class for expanded clones, and some rows have none.

clone_size,v_call,cdr3_aa
NA,TRBV4-1,ASSQNGAGASYEQY
many,TRBV12-3/TRBV12-4,ASRDRVLQF
few,TRBV5-1,ASSPQNPGELF
NA,TRBV5-1,ASRRAGTGSTDTQY
NA,TRBV5-1,ASRLGQNYEQY
NA,TRBV7-9,ASSAPFLPLSYEQY
few,TRBV29-1,SVMGLADSYEQY
NA,TRBV19,ASSGPYDEQY
NA,TRBV12-3/TRBV12-4,ALSQGAQTGELF
NA,TRBV5-6,ASTLLGANVLT
few,TRBV6-1,ASSRTGSVGYT
NA,TRBV29-1,SVGVSPSQPQH
many,TRBV4-1,ASSHLARGETQY
NA,TRBV24-1,ATSDTGEETQY
few,TRBV15,ATEQGGTGGRYTEAF
NA,TRBV7-6,ASSLAPGVVGETQY
few,TRBV2,ASSEDRASGTYEQY
NA,TRBV29-1,SGNAQGAPYNEQF
NA,TRBV5-1,ASSRLADDLNTGELF
few,TRBV4-1,ASSPGQGGFGYT
few,TRBV4-1,ASSQGGTVKYIQY
few,TRBV4-1,ASSQDKKRGPTSTDTQY
few,TRBV9,ASSVWDFYNEQF
once,TRBV3-1,ASSCRLGEQF
NA,TRBV29-1,SVTTDSSYEQY
once,TRBV27,ASSLGLHNYEQY
many,TRBV20-1,SARQDSTGANVLT
NA,TRBV24-1,ATSRGQGSNEQF
few,TRBV9,ASSDAGGAINEQF
few,TRBV20-1,SAPPMTENQETQY
few,TRBV14,ASSRRTGIGTDTQY
NA,TRBV6-1,ASSRSGPLPYGYT
few,TRBV27,ASSSHRTGGRPSSTDTQY
few,TRBV9,ASSARLGQLDTQY
NA,TRBV10-3,AISVGGRASNEQF
few,TRBV7-3,ASRGFASTEAF
NA,TRBV6-2/TRBV6-3,ASIPWTRDTEAF
few,TRBV7-2,ASSLGLAVDPYNEQF
NA,TRBV27,ASSLRTGRTEAF
NA,TRBV5-1,ASSLAGVGAGGYEQY
few,TRBV20-1,STPGEGTGELF
many,TRBV10-3,AISARPPYEQY
few,TRBV29-1,SVGLSGRQYEQY
NA,TRBV29-1,SVARLAGGGFTDTQY
few,TRBV12-3/TRBV12-4,ASRPRVPNEKLF
NA,TRBV25-1,ASRRGPGYNEQF
NA,TRBV12-3/TRBV12-4,ASSLDWTSGRGDNEQF
NA,TRBV7-8,ASSLRNDYNEQF
few,TRBV6-5,ASSLGQGALETQY
NA,TRBV10-3,AISESGRGRTEAF
NA,TRBV4-1,ASSQRGDTGDEQF
NA,TRBV9,ASSVAEAVSEQF
few,TRBV24-1,ATSDPTSGRLTDTQY